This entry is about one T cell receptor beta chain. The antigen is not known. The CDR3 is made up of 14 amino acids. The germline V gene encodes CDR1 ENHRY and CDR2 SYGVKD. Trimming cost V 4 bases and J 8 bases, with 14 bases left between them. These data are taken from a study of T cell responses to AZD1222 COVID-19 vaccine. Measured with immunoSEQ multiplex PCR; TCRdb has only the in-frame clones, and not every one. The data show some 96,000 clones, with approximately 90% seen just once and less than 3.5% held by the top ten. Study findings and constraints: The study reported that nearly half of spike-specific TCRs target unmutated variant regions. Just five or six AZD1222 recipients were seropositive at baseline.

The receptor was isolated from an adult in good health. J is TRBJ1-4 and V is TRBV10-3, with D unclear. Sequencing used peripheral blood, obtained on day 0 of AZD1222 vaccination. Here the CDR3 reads CAISGGSLREKLFF. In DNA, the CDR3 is TGTGCCATCAGTGGTGGCTCCCTGCGAGAAAAACTGTTTTTT.